This T cell receptor beta chain derives from a study of T-cell reconstitution after alpha-beta-depleted transplantation in children. This clonotype was counted ten times or more. V gave up 1 base and J gave up 0 bases, with 6 bases separating them. The CDR3 extends over 15 amino acids. Germline V CDR1 and CDR2: SGHVS, FQNEAQ. A library of TCRbeta sequences, prepared with unique molecular identifiers, was generated. One entry per CDR3 protein, called by TCRdb with MiXCR from the PCR reads. The sample yields 200,000 or so distinct CDR3 sequences, 5.5% to 7% seen once. The source material was PBMCs, sampled before TCRalphabeta/CD19-depleted stem cell transplant. This chain connects TRBV7-8 to TRBJ2-2; D uncertain. This receptor was taken from a girl in the first two years of life with combined immunodeficiency, due to receive a stem cell transplant. The CDR3 coding sequence is TGTGCCAGCAGCTTAGACCCCACGAACACCGGGGAGCTGTTTTTT. Translated: CASSLDPTNTGELFF.